This entry lists 10 T cell receptor beta chains sequenced from one sample in a study of blood T cell repertoires in COVID-19. TCRdb keeps only in-frame clones here, not all; method: immunoSEQ multiplex PCR. The sample has roughly 100,000 clones; 84% are singletons. Material: peripheral blood. These receptors were collected from a man aged 55-75 years with acute or convalescent COVID-19.

The rearrangement links TRBV27 to TRBJ1-1, with TRBD1 as a possible D gene (5 bases). There are 15 residues in the CDR3. Germline V gives CDR1 MNHEY, CDR2 SMNVEV (reference sequence). Trimming cost V 6 bases and J 6 bases, with 20 bases left between them. The CDR3 reads CASRLVGTPGAEAFF. The CDR3 DNA reads TGTGCCAGCAGGCTCGTAGGGACTCCTGGCGCTGAAGCTTTCTTT.

The table lists this clone with many counts. The chain links TRBV12-3 or TRBV12-4 to TRBJ2-7; the match to TRBD1 covers 7 bases. The CDR3 spans 13 residues. Losses at the gene ends were 3 bases for V and 3 bases for J; bases not matched to a gene: 2. CDR3 coding DNA: TGTGCCAGCAGTTTGAACAGGGGCTACGAGCAGTACTTC. Its translation is CASSLNRGYEQYF.

The V and J genes are TRBV19 and TRBJ2-2, with TRBD1 matching over 8 bases. Germline V lookup: CDR1 LNHDA, CDR2 SQIVND (reference sequence). The CDR3 consists of 17 residues. The junction had 13 bases not matched to a gene; V was cut back by 6 bases and J by 4 bases. The DNA of the CDR3 is TGTGCCAGTAGCAAGGCAAGGACAGGGATGCCCACCGGGGAGCTGTTTTTT. Translating gives CASSKARTGMPTGELFF.

V is TRBV19 and J is TRBJ2-5; 8 positions agree with TRBD1. With 5 bases clipped from V and 2 bases from J, the junction kept 4 bases outside the gene matches. CDR1 is LNHDA, CDR2 SQIVND, per germline (reference sequence). The CDR3 runs 14 residues. Here the CDR3 DNA reads TGTGCCAGTAGTGCGACAGGGGTGCAAGAGACCCAGTACTTC. It is translated as CASSATGVQETQYF. The entire variable domain, with the rest obtained from reference TRBV19 and TRBJ2-5, is as follows: DGGITQSPKYLFRKEGQNVTLSCEQNLNHDAMYWYRQDPGQGLRLIYYSQIVNDFQKGDIAEGYSVSREKKESFPLTVTSAQKNPTAFYLCASSATGVQETQYFGPGTRLLVL.

Comment on this clone: Other nucleotide sequences in the sample specify the same CDR3. J is TRBJ1-5 and V is TRBV6-5; D is uncertain. The CDR3 totals 13 residues. The germline V gene has CDR1 MNHEY and CDR2 SVGAGI. Trimming removed 2 bases from V and 2 bases from J, with 4 bases in between. The chain's CDR3 is CASSYRGNQPQHF. The CDR3 DNA reads as TGTGCCAGCAGTTACCGGGGCAATCAGCCCCAGCATTTT.

For this clone: The same CDR3 can be traced to other DNA sequences in this sample. The J gene is TRBJ1-1, the V gene TRBV5-1, with D possibly TRBD1 on 6 matching bases. CDR1 and CDR2 from the germline V gene are SGHRS and YFSETQ. CDR3 length equals 13 residues. Trimming removed 4 bases at V and 1 base at J, with 8 bases between. The CDR3 protein is CASSQQGNTEAFF. CDR3 sequence (DNA): TGCGCCAGCAGCCAACAGGGGAACACTGAAGCTTTCTTT.

The genes are TRBV10-1 and TRBJ2-3; tentatively, D is TRBD2 (5 bases). Trimming shortened V by 5 bases and J by 5 bases, and 11 bases separated the two germline ends. Looked up from germline, CDR1 is WNHNN and CDR2 is SYGVQD (reference sequence). The CDR3 is made up of 13 amino acids. The CDR3 sequence is CASSIGLLDTQYF. CDR3 sequence (DNA): TGCGCCAGCAGTATCGGACTGCTAGATACGCAGTATTTT.

The V gene is TRBV7-8, the J gene TRBJ1-1; D is uncertain. The CDR3 covers 14 residues. Between the trimmed V and J ends, which lost 5 bases and 0 bases, there was a span of 10 bases. From germline, CDR1 is SGHVS and CDR2 FQNEAQ. In DNA form, the CDR3 reads TGTGCCAGCAGCCTCCCAGAAATGAACACTGAAGCTTTCTTT. This codes for CASSLPEMNTEAFF.

V usage is TRBV5-4 and J usage is TRBJ2-6, with D maybe TRBD1 (5 bases). V was clipped by 0 bases and J by 0 bases, with 10 bases between them. Germline lookup yields CDR1 SGHNT and CDR2 YYREEE (reference sequence). The CDR3 has 17 residues. The CDR3 here is CASSLGGGSSGANVLTF. Written as DNA, the CDR3 is TGTGCCAGCAGCTTGGGGGGCGGTAGCTCTGGGGCCAACGTCCTGACTTTC.

This clone was detected once. The chain uses TRBV6-5 and TRBJ1-1, with 10 bases identical to TRBD1. The length of the CDR3 is 14 residues. Trimming took 6 bases from V and 4 from J; bases not matched to a gene: 5. In germline, CDR1 is MNHEY, CDR2 SVGAGI. This CDR3 is CASSLDRGATEAFF. The CDR3 DNA is TGTGCCAGCAGCCTGGACAGGGGGGCCACTGAAGCTTTCTTT.